This T cell receptor beta chain was identified in a study of T-cell memory formation after mild COVID-19. TCRdb reprocessed the 5' RACE reads with MiXCR, giving one entry per CDR3 protein. The profile covers roughly 180,000 distinct CDR3 sequences, with around 10% appearing a single time and 3.5% to 4% taken by the ten largest. Looked up from germline, CDR1 is KGHDR and CDR2 is SFDVKD. V gave up 7 bases and J gave up 7 bases; unmatched junction bases: 2. The CDR3 runs 13 residues. The sequence was obtained from a man aged 18-30 years who had mild COVID-19 (a few samples of this study predate the infection). Cell type and time point are not known. This rearrangement joins TRBV24-1 to TRBJ2-1, with 11 nucleotides matching TRBD1. Sequencing input: PBMCs or a T cell subset sorted from them (not recorded which). The DNA of the CDR3 is TGTGCCACCAGGGGACAGGGGGATAATGAGCAGTTCTTC. Its translation: CATRGQGDNEQFF.